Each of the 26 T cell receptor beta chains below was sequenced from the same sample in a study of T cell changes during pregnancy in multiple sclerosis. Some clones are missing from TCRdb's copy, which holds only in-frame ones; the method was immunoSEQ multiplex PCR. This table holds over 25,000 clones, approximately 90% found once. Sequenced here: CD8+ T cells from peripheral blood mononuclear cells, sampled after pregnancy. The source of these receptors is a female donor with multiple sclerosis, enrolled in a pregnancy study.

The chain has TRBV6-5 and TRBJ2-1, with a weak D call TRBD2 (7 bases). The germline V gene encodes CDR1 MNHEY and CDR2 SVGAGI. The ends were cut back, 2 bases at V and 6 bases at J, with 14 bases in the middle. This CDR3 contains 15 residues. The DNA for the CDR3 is TGTGCCAGCAGTTACCCCAGGGAGGGGGTCAATGAGCAGTTCTTC. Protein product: CASSYPREGVNEQFF.

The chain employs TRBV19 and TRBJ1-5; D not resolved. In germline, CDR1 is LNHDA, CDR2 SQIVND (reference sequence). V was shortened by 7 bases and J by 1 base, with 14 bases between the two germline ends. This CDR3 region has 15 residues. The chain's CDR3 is CASNNKQRSNQPQHF. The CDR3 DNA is TGTGCCAGTAACAATAAACAGAGAAGCAATCAGCCCCAGCATTTT.

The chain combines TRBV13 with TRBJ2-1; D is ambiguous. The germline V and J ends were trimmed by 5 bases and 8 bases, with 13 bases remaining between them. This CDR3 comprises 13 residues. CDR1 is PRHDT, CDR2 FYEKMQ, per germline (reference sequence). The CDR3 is CASSDAMGHEQFF. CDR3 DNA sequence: TGTGCCAGCAGCGACGCCATGGGCCATGAGCAGTTCTTC. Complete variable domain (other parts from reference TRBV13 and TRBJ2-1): AAGVIQSPRHLIKEKRETATLKCYPIPRHDTVYWYQQGPGQDPQFLISFYEKMQSDKGSIPDRFSAQQFSDYHSELNMSSLELGDSALYFCASSDAMGHEQFFGPGTRLTVL.

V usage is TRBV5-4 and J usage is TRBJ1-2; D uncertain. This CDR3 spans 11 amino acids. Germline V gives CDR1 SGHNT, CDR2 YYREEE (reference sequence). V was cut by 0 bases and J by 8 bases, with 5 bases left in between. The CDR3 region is CASSLAGGYTF. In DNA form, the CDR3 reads TGTGCCAGCAGCTTGGCCGGGGGCTACACCTTC.

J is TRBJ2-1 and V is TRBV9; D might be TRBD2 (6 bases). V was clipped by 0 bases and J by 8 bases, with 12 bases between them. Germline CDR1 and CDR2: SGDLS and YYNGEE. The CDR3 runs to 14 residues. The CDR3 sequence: CASSVAGDRDEQFF. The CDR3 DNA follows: TGTGCCAGCAGCGTAGCGGGGGACCGGGATGAGCAGTTCTTC. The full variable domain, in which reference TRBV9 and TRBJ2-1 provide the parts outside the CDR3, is DSGVTQTPKHLITATGQRVTLRCSPRSGDLSVYWYQQSLDQGLQFLIQYYNGEERAKGNILERFSAQQFPDLHSELNLSSLELGDSALYFCASSVAGDRDEQFFGPGTRLTVL.

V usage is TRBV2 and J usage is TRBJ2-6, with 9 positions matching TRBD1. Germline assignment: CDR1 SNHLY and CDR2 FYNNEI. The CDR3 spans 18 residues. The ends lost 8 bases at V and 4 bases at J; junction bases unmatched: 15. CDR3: CASRLPKQGATGANVLTF. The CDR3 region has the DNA TGTGCCAGCCGGCTACCTAAACAGGGGGCGACCGGGGCCAACGTCCTGACTTTC.

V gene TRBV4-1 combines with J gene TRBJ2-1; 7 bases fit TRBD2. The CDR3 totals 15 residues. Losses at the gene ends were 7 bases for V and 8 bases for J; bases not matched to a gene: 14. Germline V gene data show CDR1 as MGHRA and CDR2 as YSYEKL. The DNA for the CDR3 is TGCGCCAGCAAGGAGCGGGATCGAGCCTCGGATGAGCAGTTCTTC. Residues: CASKERDRASDEQFF.

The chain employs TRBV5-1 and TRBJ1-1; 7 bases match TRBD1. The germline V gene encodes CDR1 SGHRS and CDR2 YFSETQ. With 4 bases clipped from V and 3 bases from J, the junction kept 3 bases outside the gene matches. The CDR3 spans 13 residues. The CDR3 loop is CASSLGGDTEAFF. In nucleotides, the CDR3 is TGCGCCAGCAGCCTAGGGGGCGACACTGAAGCTTTCTTT.

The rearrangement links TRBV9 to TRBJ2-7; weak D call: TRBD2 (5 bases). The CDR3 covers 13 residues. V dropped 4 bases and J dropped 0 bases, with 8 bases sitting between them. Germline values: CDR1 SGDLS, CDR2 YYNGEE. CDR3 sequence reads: CASSTGNSYEQYF. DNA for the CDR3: TGTGCCAGCAGCACGGGAAACTCCTACGAGCAGTACTTC.

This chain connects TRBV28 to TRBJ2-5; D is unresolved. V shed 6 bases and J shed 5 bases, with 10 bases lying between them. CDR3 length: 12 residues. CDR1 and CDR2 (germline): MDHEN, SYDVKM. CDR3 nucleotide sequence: TGTGCCAGCAGCGCACCGAGGGAGACCCAGTACTTC. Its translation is CASSAPRETQYF. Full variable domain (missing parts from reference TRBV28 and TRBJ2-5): DVKVTQSSRYLVKRTGEKVFLECVQDMDHENMFWYRQDPGLGLRLIYFSYDVKMKEKGDIPEGYSVSREKKERFSLILESASTNQTSMYLCASSAPRETQYFGPGTRLLVL.

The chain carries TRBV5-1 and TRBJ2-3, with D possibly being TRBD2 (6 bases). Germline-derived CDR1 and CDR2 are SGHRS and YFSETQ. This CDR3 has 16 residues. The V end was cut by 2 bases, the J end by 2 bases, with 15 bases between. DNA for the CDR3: TGCGCCAGCAGCTTCTCAGCGGGCGACCCCACAGATACGCAGTATTTT. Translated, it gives CASSFSAGDPTDTQYF.

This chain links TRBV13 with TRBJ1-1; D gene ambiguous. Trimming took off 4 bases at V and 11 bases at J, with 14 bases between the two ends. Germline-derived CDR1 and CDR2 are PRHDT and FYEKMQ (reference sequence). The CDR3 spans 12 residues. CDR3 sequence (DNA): TGTGCCAGCAGCTCAACCAGGTTTCCGGCTTTCTTT. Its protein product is CASSSTRFPAFF. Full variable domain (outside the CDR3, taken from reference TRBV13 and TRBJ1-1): AAGVIQSPRHLIKEKRETATLKCYPIPRHDTVYWYQQGPGQDPQFLISFYEKMQSDKGSIPDRFSAQQFSDYHSELNMSSLELGDSALYFCASSSTRFPAFFGQGTRLTVV.

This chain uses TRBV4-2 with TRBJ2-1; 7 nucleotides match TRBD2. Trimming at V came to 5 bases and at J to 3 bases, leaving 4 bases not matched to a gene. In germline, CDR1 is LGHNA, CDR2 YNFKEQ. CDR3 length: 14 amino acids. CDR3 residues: CASSTERDYNEQFF. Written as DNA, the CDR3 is TGTGCCAGCAGCACAGAGCGGGACTACAATGAGCAGTTCTTC.

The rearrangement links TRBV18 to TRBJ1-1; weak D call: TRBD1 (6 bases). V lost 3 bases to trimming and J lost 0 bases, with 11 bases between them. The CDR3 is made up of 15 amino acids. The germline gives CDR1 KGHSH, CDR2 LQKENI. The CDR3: CASSPKDSLNTEAFF. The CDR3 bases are TGTGCCAGCTCACCTAAGGACAGCCTGAACACTGAAGCTTTCTTT.

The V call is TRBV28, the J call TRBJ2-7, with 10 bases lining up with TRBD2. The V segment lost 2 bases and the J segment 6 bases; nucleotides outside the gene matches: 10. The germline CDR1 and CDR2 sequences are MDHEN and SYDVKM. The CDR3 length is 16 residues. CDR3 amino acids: CASSLILTSGLAEQYF. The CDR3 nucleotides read TGTGCCAGCAGTTTAATCTTGACTAGCGGGCTCGCCGAGCAGTACTTC. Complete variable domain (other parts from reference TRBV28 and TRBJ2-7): DVKVTQSSRYLVKRTGEKVFLECVQDMDHENMFWYRQDPGLGLRLIYFSYDVKMKEKGDIPEGYSVSREKKERFSLILESASTNQTSMYLCASSLILTSGLAEQYFGPGTRLTVT.

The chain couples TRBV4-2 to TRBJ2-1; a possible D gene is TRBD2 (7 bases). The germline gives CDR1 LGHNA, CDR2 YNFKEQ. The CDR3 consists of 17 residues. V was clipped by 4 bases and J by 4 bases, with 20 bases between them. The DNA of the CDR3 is TGTGCCAGCAGCCCTAGGGGGGGGCAGGGATTTTACAATGAGCAGTTCTTC. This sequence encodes CASSPRGGQGFYNEQFF.

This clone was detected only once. The CDR3 here is CASRSTAMNTEAFF. The CDR3 nucleotides are TGTGCCAGCAGGTCGACTGCGATGAACACTGAAGCTTTCTTT. The chain joins TRBV6-1 to TRBJ1-1; D is undetermined. The CDR3 extends over 14 amino acids. Germline CDR1 MNHNS, CDR2 SASEGT. The V end was cut by 6 bases, the J end by 0 bases, with 11 bases between.

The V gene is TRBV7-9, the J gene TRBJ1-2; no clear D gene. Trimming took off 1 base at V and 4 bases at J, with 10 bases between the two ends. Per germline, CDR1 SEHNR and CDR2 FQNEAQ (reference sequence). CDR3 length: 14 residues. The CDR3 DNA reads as TGTGCCAGCAGCTTAGAAAACAGCATCTATGGCTACACCTTC. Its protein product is CASSLENSIYGYTF.

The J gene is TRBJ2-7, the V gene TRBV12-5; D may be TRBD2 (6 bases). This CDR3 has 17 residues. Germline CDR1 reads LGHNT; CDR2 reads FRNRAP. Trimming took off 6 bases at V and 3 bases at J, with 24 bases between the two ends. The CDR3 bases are TGTGCTAGTGGACCGGTTCCCCTGGGGGACTCCTACTACGAGCAGTACTTC. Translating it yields CASGPVPLGDSYYEQYF.

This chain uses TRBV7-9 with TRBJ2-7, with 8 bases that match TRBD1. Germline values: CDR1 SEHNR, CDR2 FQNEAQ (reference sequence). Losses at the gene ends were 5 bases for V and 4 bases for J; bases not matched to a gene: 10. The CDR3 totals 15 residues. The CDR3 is CASSPAGTGPYEQYF. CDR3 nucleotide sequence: TGTGCCAGCAGCCCCGCCGGGACAGGACCTTACGAGCAGTACTTC.

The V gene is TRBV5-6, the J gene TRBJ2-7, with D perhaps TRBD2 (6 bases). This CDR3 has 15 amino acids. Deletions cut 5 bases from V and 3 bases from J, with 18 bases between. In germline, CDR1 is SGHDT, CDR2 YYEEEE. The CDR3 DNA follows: TGTGCCAGCAGGTCCCGACCGGGAGAGGACTACGAGCAGTACTTC. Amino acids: CASRSRPGEDYEQYF.

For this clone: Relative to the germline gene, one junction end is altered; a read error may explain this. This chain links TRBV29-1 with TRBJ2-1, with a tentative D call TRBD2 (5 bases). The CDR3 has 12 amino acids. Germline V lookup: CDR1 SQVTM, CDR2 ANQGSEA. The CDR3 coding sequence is TGCAGCTTTGATGCTACTAGTTATGAGCAGTTCTTC. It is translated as CSFDATSYEQFF.

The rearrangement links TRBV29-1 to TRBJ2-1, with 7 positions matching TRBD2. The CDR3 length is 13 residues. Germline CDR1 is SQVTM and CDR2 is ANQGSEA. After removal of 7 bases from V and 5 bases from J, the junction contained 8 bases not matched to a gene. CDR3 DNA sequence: TGCAGCGCTCTGAGCGGGGAAAACAATGAGCAGTTCTTC. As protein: CSALSGENNEQFF.

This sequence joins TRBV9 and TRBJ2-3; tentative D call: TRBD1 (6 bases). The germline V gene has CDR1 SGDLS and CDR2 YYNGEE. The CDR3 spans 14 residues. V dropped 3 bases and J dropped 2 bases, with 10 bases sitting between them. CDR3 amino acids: CASSGDRYTDTQYF. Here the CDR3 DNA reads TGTGCCAGCAGCGGAGACAGGTACACAGATACGCAGTATTTT.

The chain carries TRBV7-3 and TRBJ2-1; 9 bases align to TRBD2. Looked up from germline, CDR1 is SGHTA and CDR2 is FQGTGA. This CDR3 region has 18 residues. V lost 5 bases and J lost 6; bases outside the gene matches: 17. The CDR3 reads CASSPTGGAGGQGNEQFF. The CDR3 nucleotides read TGTGCCAGCAGCCCTACCGGGGGGGCGGGAGGGCAAGGCAATGAGCAGTTCTTC.

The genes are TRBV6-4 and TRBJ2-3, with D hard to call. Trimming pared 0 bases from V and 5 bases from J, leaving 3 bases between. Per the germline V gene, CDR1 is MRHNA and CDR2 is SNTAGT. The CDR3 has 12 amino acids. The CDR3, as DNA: TGTGCCAGCAGTGACTCCGGAGATACGCAGTATTTT. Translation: CASSDSGDTQYF.